These T cell receptor beta chains were read from a single sample in a study of T cell repertoires in cytomegalovirus infection. From the reads, TCRdb called clonotypes with MiXCR, one entry per CDR3 protein. The data hold around 280,000 distinct CDR3 sequences, with roughly an eighth observed a single time. The specimen sequenced was PBMCs. The receptor source for this set is a human donor in good health (CMV status not recorded). Some clones in this sample may be carry-over from other donors' samples. CDR3s include the opening cysteine and the closing phenylalanine or tryptophan. The D gene is left open where the match is weak. The listing skips clone size in some rows; elsewhere it reads once, few, many or a size class.

abundance	d_gene	v_gene	j_gene	CDR3nt	CDR3aa
few	.	TRBV11-2	TRBJ2-6	TGTGCCAGCAGCTTAGCCATCCCTGGGGCCAACGTCCTGACTTTC	CASSLAIPGANVLTF
few	TRBD2	TRBV5-1	TRBJ2-1	TGCGCCAGCAGCTTGTTGAGCGGGGCCTCCTACAATGAGCAGTTCTTC	CASSLLSGASYNEQFF
many	.	TRBV7-9	TRBJ2-1	TGTGCCAGCAGGTTCGATGAGCAGTTCTTC	CASRFDEQFF
few	TRBD1	TRBV28	TRBJ1-6	TGTGCCAGCAGTCCCATCGACAGGGCAAGCTCCTATAATTCACCCCTCCACTTT	CASSPIDRASSYNSPLHF
many	.	TRBV15	TRBJ1-4	TGTGCCACCAGCCCGCCGGACAGCGAAAAACTGTTTTTT	CATSPPDSEKLFF
few	.	TRBV5-4	TRBJ2-1	TGTGCCAGCAGCTTTTACCAGCTTAACGCCCATGAGCAGTTCTTC	CASSFYQLNAHEQFF
many	.	TRBV14	TRBJ2-3	TGTGCCAGCAGTCTTAGCGGCGCAGATACGCAGTATTTT	CASSLSGADTQYF
few	.	TRBV7-9	TRBJ2-7	TGTGCCAGCAGCCAAGGGAAGGCGGACGAGCAGTACTTC	CASSQGKADEQYF
many	.	TRBV5-4	TRBJ1-1	TGTGCCAGCAGCCCACGAGGAGACACTGAAGCTTTCTTT	CASSPRGDTEAFF
many	TRBD1	TRBV12-3/TRBV12-4	TRBJ1-5	TGTGCCAGCTCCCTTACAGGGGCAGGCAATCAGCCCCAGCATTTT	CASSLTGAGNQPQHF
.	TRBD1	TRBV20-1	TRBJ1-1	TGCAGTGCTAGGAACAGGGGCACTGAAGCTTTCTTT	CSARNRGTEAFF